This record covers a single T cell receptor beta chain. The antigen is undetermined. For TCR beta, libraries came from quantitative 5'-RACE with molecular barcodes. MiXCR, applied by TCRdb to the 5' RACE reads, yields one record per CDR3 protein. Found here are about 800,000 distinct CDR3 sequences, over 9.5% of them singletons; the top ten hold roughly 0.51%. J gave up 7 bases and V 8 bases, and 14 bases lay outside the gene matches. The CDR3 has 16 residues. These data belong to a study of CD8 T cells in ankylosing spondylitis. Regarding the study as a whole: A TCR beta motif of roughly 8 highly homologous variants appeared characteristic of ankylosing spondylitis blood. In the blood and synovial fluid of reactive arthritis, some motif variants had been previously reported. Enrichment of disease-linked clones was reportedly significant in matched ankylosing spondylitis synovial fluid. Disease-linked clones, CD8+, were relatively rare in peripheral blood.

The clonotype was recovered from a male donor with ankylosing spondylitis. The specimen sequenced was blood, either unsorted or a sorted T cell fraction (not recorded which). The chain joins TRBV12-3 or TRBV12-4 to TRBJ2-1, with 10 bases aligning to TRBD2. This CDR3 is CASRKPYSGRLNEQFF. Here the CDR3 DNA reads TGTGCCAGCCGAAAACCATATAGCGGGAGGTTGAATGAGCAGTTCTTC.